Below, 30 T cell receptor beta chains from the same sample are listed, as sequenced in a study of T cell repertoires in cytomegalovirus infection. TCRdb itself ran the reads through MiXCR, one entry per CDR3 protein. The sample lists roughly 500,000 distinct CDR3 sequences, approximately 10% occurring once. Sequencing used PBMCs. The receptor set was obtained from a human donor in good health (CMV status not recorded). Some clones in this sample may be carry-over from other donors' samples.

This sequence joins TRBV7-9 and TRBJ1-2; 10 bases fit TRBD1. CDR1 SEHNR and CDR2 FQNEAQ come from the germline V gene (reference sequence). The CDR3 extends over 13 amino acids. Losses at the gene ends were 4 bases for V and 8 bases for J; bases not matched to a gene: 4. The CDR3 region is CASSSGQGSGYTF. For the CDR3, the DNA is TGTGCCAGCAGCTCGGGACAGGGGAGCGGCTACACCTTC.

J is TRBJ2-7 and V is TRBV27; D not certain. The CDR3 runs to 14 residues. Per germline, CDR1 MNHEY and CDR2 SMNVEV (reference sequence). The ends were cut back, 7 bases at V and 3 bases at J, with 16 bases in the middle. CDR3 residues: CASKSARNFYEQYF. The CDR3, as DNA: TGTGCCAGCAAGTCCGCCAGGAACTTCTACGAGCAGTACTTC.

This clonotype was seen a few times. The genes are TRBV19 and TRBJ2-1; possible D gene TRBD1, 6 bases. Trimming shortened V by 1 base and J by 2 bases, and 9 bases separated the two germline ends. The CDR3 is 15 amino acids. Germline V CDR1 and CDR2: LNHDA, SQIVND (reference sequence). CDR3 region: CASSIAQGTYNEQFF. CDR3 DNA: TGTGCCAGTAGTATAGCCCAGGGGACCTACAATGAGCAGTTCTTC.

The rearrangement uses TRBV7-9 and TRBJ2-7; 8 bases fit TRBD1. Germline V gene sequence: CDR1 SEHNR, CDR2 FQNEAQ (reference sequence). This CDR3 comprises 15 residues. V shed 5 bases and J 8 bases; nucleotides not matched to a gene: 14. Here the CDR3 reads CASSPRQGTMTQQYF. CDR3 coding DNA: TGTGCCAGCAGCCCAAGACAGGGGACCATGACCCAGCAGTACTTC.

This clonotype has just a few counts. The CDR3 DNA reads TGCAGTGCTAGAGAAGCAACTAATGAAAAACTGTTTTTT. It is translated as CSAREATNEKLFF. The chain is built from TRBV20-1 and TRBJ1-4, with D hard to call. The CDR3 has 13 amino acids. Germline V gene sequence: CDR1 DFQATT, CDR2 SNEGSKA (reference sequence). With 0 bases removed from V and 0 bases from J, the gap between germline ends came to 2 bases.

The rearrangement links TRBV20-1 to TRBJ2-1; 10 bases align to TRBD1. The germline V gene encodes CDR1 DFQATT and CDR2 SNEGSKA (reference sequence). The CDR3 covers 17 residues. J lost 0 bases, V lost 1 base, and 6 bases had no gene match. The DNA for the CDR3 is TGCAGTGCTAGAGGGGACAGGGGCCGGAGCTCCTACAATGAGCAGTTCTTC. It encodes CSARGDRGRSSYNEQFF.

This clonotype was recorded at least ten times. The chain links TRBV5-5 to TRBJ1-4; no reliable D call. Germline V gene data show CDR1 as SGHKS and CDR2 as YYEKEE (reference sequence). Trimming shortened V by 5 bases and J by 3 bases, and 11 bases separated the two germline ends. The CDR3 is 14 residues long. CDR3 DNA sequence: TGTGCCAGCAGATGGGGTACGCCTAATGAAAAACTGTTTTTT. Its translation: CASRWGTPNEKLFF.

Ten or more counts support this clonotype. This chain uses TRBV29-1 with TRBJ1-1; a possible D gene is TRBD1 (5 bases). The CDR3 consists of 13 residues. V lost 5 bases and J 5 bases, leaving 15 bases between the germline ends. Germline values: CDR1 SQVTM, CDR2 ANQGSEA. The CDR3: CSVPPPGGTEAFF. DNA of the CDR3: TGCAGCGTTCCACCTCCCGGGGGAACTGAAGCTTTCTTT.

This clonotype has at least ten counts. V is TRBV7-9 and J is TRBJ2-3; 11 bases align to TRBD2. Germline CDR1 and CDR2: SEHNR and FQNEAQ (reference sequence). There are 16 residues in the CDR3. After removal of 5 bases from V and 4 bases from J, the junction contained 8 bases not matched to a gene. The CDR3 region has the DNA TGTGCCAGCAGCGAAGGGACTAGCGGTCGAGCAGATACGCAGTATTTT. Its translation: CASSEGTSGRADTQYF.

The sample holds many counts of this clonotype. J is TRBJ2-1 and V is TRBV7-2; tentative D call: TRBD2 (5 bases). Germline values: CDR1 SGHTA, CDR2 FQGNSA. Trimming left V 8 bases short and J 10 bases short, with 24 bases between. This CDR3 has 15 amino acids. DNA for the CDR3: TGTGCCAGCCCCCCCCAATGGCCTAGCTCGGGGGAGCAGTTCTTC. Encoded protein: CASPPQWPSSGEQFF.

In its sample, this clonotype was seen many times. The chain employs TRBV19 and TRBJ1-1; TRBD1 might be the D (5 bases). Germline CDR1 and CDR2: LNHDA and SQIVND (reference sequence). This CDR3 comprises 15 residues. Trimming removed 7 bases from V and 7 bases from J, with 22 bases in between. CDR3 sequence (DNA): TGTGCCAGTATATCCATCTCCGGGACGCGATTTGAAGCTTTCTTT. It specifies CASISISGTRFEAFF.

A few counts support this clonotype. As DNA, the CDR3 is TGTGCTAGTGGTTCCCAAACAGGTTTTGGCACTGAAGCTTTCTTT. Translating it yields CASGSQTGFGTEAFF. The gene calls are TRBV12-5 and TRBJ1-1, with D perhaps matching TRBD1 (5 bases). Trimming shortened V by 4 bases and J by 4 bases, and 16 bases separated the two germline ends. The CDR3 is 15 amino acids. From germline, CDR1 is LGHNT and CDR2 FRNRAP.

The sample holds a few counts of this clonotype. The genes are TRBV29-1 and TRBJ2-4; D gene unclear. Germline CDR1 is SQVTM and CDR2 is ANQGSEA. The length of the CDR3 is 12 residues. V was cut by 7 bases and J by 8 bases, with 15 bases left in between. The CDR3 DNA sequence: TGCAGCGGCCTGCTCAATTCGGACATTCAGTACTTC. This codes for CSGLLNSDIQYF.

V gene TRBV7-9 combines with J gene TRBJ2-7; D may be TRBD2 (7 bases). V lost 5 bases, J lost 5 bases, and 19 bases lay in between. Germline V gene data show CDR1 as SEHNR and CDR2 as FQNEAQ (reference sequence). This CDR3 contains 15 residues. CDR3 DNA sequence: TGTGCCAGCAGCCTCCGGAGGGGGGGTCGGGACGAGCAGTACTTC. Translating gives CASSLRRGGRDEQYF.

This clonotype was detected ten times or more. This rearrangement joins TRBV11-2 to TRBJ2-5; 14 bases line up with TRBD2. The CDR3 consists of 15 residues. Per the germline V gene, CDR1 is SGHAT and CDR2 is FQNNGV. The junction had 3 bases not matched to a gene; V was cut back by 8 bases and J by 1 base. CDR3 coding DNA: TGTGCCAGCGGGACTAGCGGGGGACCCCAAGAGACCCAGTACTTC. Encoded protein: CASGTSGGPQETQYF.

This clonotype was picked up a small number of times. The chain links TRBV12-3 or TRBV12-4 to TRBJ1-2; D call uncertain. The CDR3 runs 16 residues. Trimming stripped 0 bases from V and 4 bases from J, with 15 bases between. CDR3 in amino acids: CASSLALGSIVYGYTF. As DNA, the CDR3 is TGTGCCAGCAGTTTAGCGCTCGGGAGCATTGTCTATGGCTACACCTTC.

V and J are TRBV20-1 and TRBJ1-1; possibly TRBD1 for D (6 bases). Germline-derived CDR1 and CDR2 are DFQATT and SNEGSKA (reference sequence). This CDR3 spans 12 amino acids. Trimming took 5 bases from V and 6 from J, leaving 13 bases between them. The CDR3 loop reads CSALGQSSEAFF. The CDR3 DNA reads TGCAGTGCTCTCGGACAGTCGTCTGAAGCTTTCTTT.

The genes are TRBV30 and TRBJ2-1, with D tentatively TRBD2 (5 bases). CDR1 and CDR2 (germline): GTSNPN, SVGIG (reference sequence). Trimming took off 0 bases at V and 7 bases at J, with 16 bases between the two ends. The CDR3 length is 15 residues. The CDR3 DNA is TGTGCCTGGAGTGTACTGAGGGTCAGGAGAAATGAGCAGTTCTTC. Translating it yields CAWSVLRVRRNEQFF.

The sample holds many counts of this clonotype. The chain couples TRBV7-2 to TRBJ2-7, with 8 bases that match TRBD2. This CDR3 is 14 amino acids long. Germline lookup yields CDR1 SGHTA and CDR2 FQGNSA. After removal of 2 bases from V and 7 bases from J, the junction contained 7 bases not matched to a gene. The CDR3 nucleotides read TGTGCCAGCAGCTTATATCCGGGAGGGGGGGAGCAGTACTTC. It encodes CASSLYPGGGEQYF.

This clonotype was detected many times. This sequence joins TRBV7-9 and TRBJ2-5; D gene ambiguous. CDR3 length equals 12 residues. Trimming shortened V by 4 bases and J by 5 bases, and 8 bases separated the two germline ends. Germline CDR1 is SEHNR and CDR2 is FQNEAQ (reference sequence). The CDR3 coding sequence is TGTGCCAGCAGCTCGATCGAGGAGACCCAGTACTTC. It yields the protein CASSSIEETQYF. Variable domain in full (rest from reference TRBV7-9 and TRBJ2-5): DTGVSQNPRHKITKRGQNVTFRCDPISEHNRLYWYRQTLGQGPEFLTYFQNEAQLEKSRLLSDRFSAERPKGSFSTLEIQRTEQGDSAMYLCASSSIEETQYFGPGTRLLVL.

The chain links TRBV10-3 to TRBJ2-1; D may be TRBD2 (7 bases). Germline loops: CDR1 ENHRY, CDR2 SYGVKD. Deletions cut 6 bases from V and 0 bases from J, with 15 bases between. The CDR3 sequence is 16 residues long. CDR3 in DNA: TGTGCCATCAGAGGGGGGGACCCCCTCTCCTACAATGAGCAGTTCTTC. Protein: CAIRGGDPLSYNEQFF.

The table lists this clonotype with a few counts. Sequence at one end of the junction differs from germline and may be a read error. This chain links TRBV10-3 with TRBJ2-7, with 13 positions matching TRBD2. The CDR3 contains 14 residues. Per germline, CDR1 ENHRY and CDR2 SYGVKD. CDR3 residues: CAIRSGLAGTLADF. The CDR3 DNA sequence: TGTGCCATCAGATCGGGACTAGCGGGGACGCTTGCAGACTTC.

This clonotype was observed many times. The gene calls are TRBV7-9 and TRBJ2-3, with 7 bases aligning to TRBD1. J lost 4 bases, V lost 4 bases, and 8 bases had no gene match. CDR1 and CDR2 from the germline V gene are SEHNR and FQNEAQ (reference sequence). This CDR3 is built from 15 residues. CDR3 bases: TGTGCCAGCAGCTCCCCGAATACAGGGGCAGATACGCAGTATTTT. Its translation is CASSSPNTGADTQYF.

The CDR3 DNA reads as TGCGCCAGCAGCTTTGCCCTTGGCTCCTACAATGAGCAGTTCTTC. It specifies CASSFALGSYNEQFF. The genes are TRBV5-1 and TRBJ2-1; D not certain. This CDR3 contains 15 residues. V was pared by 2 bases and J by 0 bases, with 9 bases between. Germline values: CDR1 SGHRS, CDR2 YFSETQ. The complete variable domain, with remaining parts taken from reference TRBV5-1 and TRBJ2-1, reads KAGVTQTPRYLIKTRGQQVTLSCSPISGHRSVSWYQQTPGQGLQFLFEYFSETQRNKGNFPGRFSGRQFSNSRSEMNVSTLELGDSALYLCASSFALGSYNEQFFGPGTRLTVL.

The rearrangement joins TRBV11-1 to TRBJ1-2, with D hard to call. V lost 2 bases, J lost 7 bases, and 11 bases lay in between. Germline CDR1 is SGHAT and CDR2 is FQDESV (reference sequence). CDR3 length: 13 amino acids. This CDR3 is CASSLKRNSGYTF. The CDR3 nucleotides are TGTGCCAGCAGCTTAAAACGGAATTCTGGCTACACCTTC.

This clonotype was seen repeatedly, ten times or more. This rearrangement joins TRBV6-1 to TRBJ1-1; a possible D gene is TRBD1 (6 bases). Germline V gene sequence: CDR1 MNHNS, CDR2 SASEGT. This CDR3 is 13 amino acids long. Trimming took 6 bases from V and 7 from J, leaving 15 bases between them. CDR3 bases: TGTGCCAGCAGACGTAAGGGGGAGGGTGAAGCTTTCTTT. Amino acid sequence: CASRRKGEGEAFF.

This clonotype was seen a few times. The chain joins TRBV4-1 to TRBJ2-5; unclear D gene. The V gene's germline CDR1 is MGHRA and CDR2 YSYEKL. V shed 0 bases and J shed 3 bases, with 5 bases lying between them. CDR3 length equals 13 residues. CDR3 loop: CASSQDLEETQYF. The CDR3 DNA sequence: TGCGCCAGCAGCCAAGATTTAGAAGAGACCCAGTACTTC.

This clonotype has ten or more counts. The chain recombines TRBV12-3 or TRBV12-4 with TRBJ2-1; 9 nucleotides line up with TRBD1. This CDR3 has 15 residues. The junction had 9 bases not matched to a gene; V was cut back by 6 bases and J by 6 bases. This chain's CDR3 is CASRRDRAEINEQFF. Here the CDR3 DNA reads TGTGCCAGCAGACGGGACAGGGCAGAAATCAATGAGCAGTTCTTC.

This clonotype was seen a few times. The chain is built from TRBV18 and TRBJ1-1, with D uncertain. V lost 5 bases and J lost 1, with 11 bases in between. The CDR3 has 14 amino acids. CDR1 and CDR2 (germline): KGHSH, LQKENI. The chain's CDR3 is CASSREFSNTEAFF. As DNA, the CDR3 is TGTGCCAGCTCAAGGGAGTTCTCGAACACTGAAGCTTTCTTT.

Many counts were recorded for this clonotype. The chain is built from TRBV14 and TRBJ2-7, with D tentatively TRBD1 (6 bases). The germline V gene encodes CDR1 SGHDN and CDR2 FVKESK. The V gene lost 0 bases and the J gene lost 2 bases, with 8 bases spanning the gap. This CDR3 has 14 amino acids. The CDR3 region is CASSQEQGTYEQYF. The CDR3 DNA reads TGTGCCAGCAGCCAAGAACAGGGAACCTACGAGCAGTACTTC. The entire variable domain, with the rest obtained from reference TRBV14 and TRBJ2-7, is as follows: EAGVTQFPSHSVIEKGQTVTLRCDPISGHDNLYWYRRVMGKEIKFLLHFVKESKQDESGMPNNRFLAERTGGTYSTLKVQPAELEDSGVYFCASSQEQGTYEQYFGPGTRLTVT.